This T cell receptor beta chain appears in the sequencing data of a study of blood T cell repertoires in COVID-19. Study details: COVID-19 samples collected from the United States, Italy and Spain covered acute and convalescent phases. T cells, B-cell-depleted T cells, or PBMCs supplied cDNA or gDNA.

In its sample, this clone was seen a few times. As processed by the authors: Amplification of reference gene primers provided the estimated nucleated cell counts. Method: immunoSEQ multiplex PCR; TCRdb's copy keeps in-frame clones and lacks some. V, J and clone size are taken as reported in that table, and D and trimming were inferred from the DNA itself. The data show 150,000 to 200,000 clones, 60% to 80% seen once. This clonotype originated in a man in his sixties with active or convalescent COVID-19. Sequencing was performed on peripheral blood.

The CDR3 loop reads CASSIAQGYYEQYF. CDR3 in DNA: TGTGCCAGTAGTATAGCCCAGGGATACTACGAGCAGTACTTC. This chain uses TRBV19 with TRBJ2-7, with D possibly being TRBD1 (5 bases). The CDR3 is 14 amino acids. Trimming pared 1 base from V and 3 bases from J, leaving 10 bases between. Germline V gene sequence: CDR1 LNHDA, CDR2 SQIVND (reference sequence).